This is a list of T cell receptor beta chains from one sample in a study of blood T cell repertoires in COVID-19. Assay used: immunoSEQ multiplex PCR; TCRdb lists only in-frame clones, some missing. Of 96,000 or so clones in the sample, roughly four fifths were seen once. The sequencing input was peripheral blood. These receptors all come from an older man with COVID-19, enrolled during active disease. The conserved cysteine and the conserved F or W are not part of the CDR3 here. The D gene is left open where the match is weak.

.,TRBJ2-7,TRBV6-5,ASSYSSKRFLDEQY
.,TRBJ2-7,TRBV7-3,ASSLGRYYEQY
TRBD1,TRBJ2-7,TRBV6-5,ASSHRDRGYEQY
TRBD1,TRBJ2-7,TRBV30,AWRSGTGWIEQY
.,TRBJ2-1,TRBV19,ASSTPTMSGALNEQF
.,TRBJ2-3,TRBV5-1,ASSLSVVTSTDTQY
TRBD1,TRBJ1-4,TRBV27,ASSTRDRGTNEKLF
.,TRBJ2-7,TRBV18,ASSPRRDGSYEQY
TRBD2,TRBJ2-5,TRBV25-1,ASSAHSGGSETQY
.,TRBJ1-5,TRBV25-1,ASSGGPNQPQH
.,TRBJ2-3,TRBV5-1,ASSLGRATDTQY
TRBD2,TRBJ2-7,TRBV6-5,ASGRESSYEQY
TRBD1,TRBJ2-5,TRBV7-6,ASSFGTGGRETQY
.,TRBJ1-1,TRBV3-1/TRBV3-2,ASSQAPAEAF
.,TRBJ2-7,TRBV7-3,ASSLPSGPDYEQY
TRBD1,TRBJ2-5,TRBV28,ASSPGQWGQETQY
TRBD1,TRBJ1-1,TRBV7-2,ASSLFGGTGAEAF
TRBD1,TRBJ1-5,TRBV19,ASRARDRGSNQPQH
.,TRBJ1-1,TRBV7-8,ASSLERSGTEAF
.,TRBJ1-6,TRBV7-9,ASSFGDSYNSPLH
.,TRBJ1-2,TRBV21-1,ASSTHRECYT
TRBD2,TRBJ2-2,TRBV19,ASSIRLAGTGELF
.,TRBJ2-3,TRBV19,ASSIDRSTDTQY
.,TRBJ2-7,TRBV7-7,ASSAGSGTDYEQY
.,TRBJ1-4,TRBV12-3/TRBV12-4,ASSWTANEKLF
.,TRBJ2-2,TRBV11-2,ASSSGRIRRELF
TRBD1,TRBJ2-3,TRBV6-6,ASRGQVQTQY
TRBD1,TRBJ1-2,TRBV4-1,ASSPGTGGNYGYT
.,TRBJ2-1,TRBV4-3,ASSQVLVYGEQF
TRBD2,TRBJ2-3,TRBV7-2,ASSFTSGGAADTQY
.,TRBJ1-4,TRBV4-3,ASSQVASGINEKLF
TRBD1,TRBJ1-1,TRBV29-1,SVETGTGRSEAF
.,TRBJ2-5,TRBV19,ASSLPGGRQETQY
.,TRBJ2-2,TRBV28,ASSLTAGLNTGELF
.,TRBJ1-6,TRBV9,ASSVRGYNSPLH
TRBD1,TRBJ1-1,TRBV3-1/TRBV3-2,ASSPGTGGNTEAF
.,TRBJ1-3,TRBV20-1,SASYGTGGPLSGNTIY
.,TRBJ2-2,TRBV7-2,ASSLAPTSSHANTGELF
.,TRBJ1-5,TRBV4-3,ASSQDGRGYQPQH
TRBD1,TRBJ1-6,TRBV6-2/TRBV6-3,ASSYGQGGSPLH
TRBD1,TRBJ2-7,TRBV4-3,ASSQDLGQGREQY
TRBD2,TRBJ2-3,TRBV7-2,ASSLGAGGSTDTQY
.,TRBJ1-2,TRBV7-9,ASSLAGGQGYT
TRBD1,TRBJ1-2,TRBV28,ASSLLPGTGGYYGYT
.,TRBJ2-1,TRBV19,ASSPTGLRGSGEQF
TRBD1,TRBJ1-4,TRBV11-2,ASSSTFSIRGQF
.,TRBJ2-5,TRBV11-2,ASSSRISGGETQY
TRBD1,TRBJ2-5,TRBV15,ATNKGALGETQY
.,TRBJ1-2,TRBV9,ASSGRTVYGYT
.,TRBJ1-1,TRBV5-6,ASSFRGVGNTEAF
.,TRBJ2-7,TRBV11-2,ASSLAGPGFYEQY
TRBD2,TRBJ2-4,TRBV4-2,ASSQRGTSGEGYIQY
.,TRBJ1-1,TRBV19,ATGVPGGTEAF
.,TRBJ1-5,TRBV24-1,ATSDPRGGNQPQH
TRBD1,TRBJ1-4,TRBV4-1,ASSQTDGQGNEKLF
TRBD1,TRBJ2-7,TRBV4-1,ASSQSLPGQLSYEQY
.,TRBJ2-7,TRBV15,ATSRDGQGYEQY
.,TRBJ2-2,TRBV7-6,ASSSLTRGQADTGELF
.,TRBJ1-5,TRBV28,ASMGGGQPQH
.,TRBJ1-2,TRBV7-9,ASSLGPRDGYT